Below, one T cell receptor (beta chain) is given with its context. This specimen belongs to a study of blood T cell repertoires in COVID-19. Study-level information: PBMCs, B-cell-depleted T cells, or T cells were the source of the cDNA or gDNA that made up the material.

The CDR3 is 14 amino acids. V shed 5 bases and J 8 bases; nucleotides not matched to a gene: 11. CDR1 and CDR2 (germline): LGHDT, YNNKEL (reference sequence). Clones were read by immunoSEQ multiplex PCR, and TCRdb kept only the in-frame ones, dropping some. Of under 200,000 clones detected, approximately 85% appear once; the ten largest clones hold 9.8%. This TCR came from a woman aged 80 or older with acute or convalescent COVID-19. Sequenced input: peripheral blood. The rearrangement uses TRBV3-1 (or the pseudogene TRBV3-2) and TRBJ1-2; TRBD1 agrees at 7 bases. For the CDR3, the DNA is TGTGCCAGCAGCTACGGGACAGCCGGTAGGGGCTACACCTTC. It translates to CASSYGTAGRGYTF.